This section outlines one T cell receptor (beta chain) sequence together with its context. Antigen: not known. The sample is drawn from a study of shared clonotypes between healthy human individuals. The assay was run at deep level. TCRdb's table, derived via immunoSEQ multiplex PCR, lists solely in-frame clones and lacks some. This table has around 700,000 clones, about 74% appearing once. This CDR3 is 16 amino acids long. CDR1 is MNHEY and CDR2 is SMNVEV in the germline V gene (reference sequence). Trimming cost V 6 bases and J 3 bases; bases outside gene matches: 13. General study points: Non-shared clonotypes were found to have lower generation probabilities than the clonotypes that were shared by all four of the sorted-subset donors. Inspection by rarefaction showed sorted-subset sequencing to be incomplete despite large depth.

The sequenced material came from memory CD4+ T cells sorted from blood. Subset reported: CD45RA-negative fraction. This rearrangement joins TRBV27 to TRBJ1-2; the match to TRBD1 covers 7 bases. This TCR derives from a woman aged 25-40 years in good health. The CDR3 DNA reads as TGTGCCAGCAGAACCTTGGGGGGACAGCCAGACTATGGCTACACCTTC. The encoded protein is CASRTLGGQPDYGYTF.